This passage covers 27 T cell receptor beta chains from one sample sequenced in a study of cytomegalovirus exposure and HLA in healthy donors. The PCR made use of 60 Vbeta and 13 Jbeta primers. TCRdb's copy holds only in-frame clones and misses some; the assay was immunoSEQ multiplex PCR. This table has 130,000 or so clones, 8% to 9.5% appearing once. Sequenced sample: PBMCs. The source is a man aged 35 to 55 in good health and CMV-seronegative.

The chain couples TRBV4-2 to TRBJ2-1; TRBD2 agrees at 16 bases. Germline assignment: CDR1 LGHNA and CDR2 YNFKEQ. Unmatched junction bases numbered 3, after V lost 0 bases and J lost 4 bases. CDR3 length: 18 amino acids. Here the CDR3 DNA reads TGTGCCAGCAGCCAAGAGGGACTAGCGGGGGGGCGGTACAATGAGCAGTTCTTC. Translated: CASSQEGLAGGRYNEQFF.

This clone has more than one count but fewer than ten. The chain links TRBV14 to TRBJ2-3, with TRBD2 identical over 8 bases. The CDR3 consists of 16 residues. The V segment lost 5 bases and the J segment 6 bases; nucleotides outside the gene matches: 13. Germline V gene sequence: CDR1 SGHDN, CDR2 FVKESK. In nucleotides, the CDR3 is TGTGCCAGCAGCTCCCTCAGCGGGGGCCTCGTGGATACGCAGTATTTT. Translated, it gives CASSSLSGGLVDTQYF.

The chain carries TRBV12-5 and TRBJ1-1; D call uncertain. V shed 2 bases and J shed 1 base, with 8 bases lying between them. The germline V gene has CDR1 LGHNT and CDR2 FRNRAP. This CDR3 is 14 amino acids long. The CDR3 is CASGLSGRNTEAFF. In DNA, the CDR3 is TGTGCTAGTGGTTTGAGCGGGAGGAACACTGAAGCTTTCTTT.

This clone was detected a few times. This CDR3 is also generated by other DNA sequences in the sample. The J gene is TRBJ1-6, the V gene TRBV28; D call uncertain. The germline CDR1 and CDR2 sequences are MDHEN and SYDVKM. This CDR3 region has 15 residues. The germline V and J ends were trimmed by 10 bases and 4 bases, with 17 bases remaining between them. The CDR3 sequence: CATVDWSTYNSPLHF. CDR3 sequence (DNA): TGTGCCACCGTGGATTGGAGCACATATAATTCACCCCTCCACTTT.

This chain links TRBV28 with TRBJ1-5; D unclear. V lost 2 bases, J lost 4 bases, and 9 bases lay in between. The germline V gene encodes CDR1 MDHEN and CDR2 SYDVKM. This CDR3 is 14 amino acids long. The CDR3 sequence is CASSLGRGNQPQHF. The CDR3 DNA is TGTGCCAGCAGTTTAGGGCGGGGAAATCAGCCCCAGCATTTT.

In its sample, this clone was seen a few times. The V and J genes are TRBV6-5 and TRBJ1-2, with 9 nucleotides matching TRBD1. The CDR3 is 13 residues long. With 7 bases clipped from V and 4 bases from J, the junction kept 4 bases outside the gene matches. CDR1 is MNHEY, CDR2 SVGAGI, per germline. The CDR3 protein is CASTRTGAYGYTF. The CDR3 bases are TGTGCCAGCACTAGGACAGGGGCCTATGGCTACACCTTC.

This clone was seen a handful of times. The chain recombines TRBV19 with TRBJ2-1; 13 bases line up with TRBD2. The ends lost 0 bases at V and 6 bases at J; junction bases unmatched: 5. CDR1 and CDR2 from the germline V gene are LNHDA and SQIVND (reference sequence). This CDR3 region has 17 residues. CDR3 DNA sequence: TGTGCCAGTAGTATAGAATCACTAGCGGGGGGGCGCAATGAGCAGTTCTTC. This translates into CASSIESLAGGRNEQFF.

This clone was observed a handful of times. The rearrangement uses TRBV27 and TRBJ1-2, with 9 bases identical to TRBD1. Germline loops: CDR1 MNHEY, CDR2 SMNVEV (reference sequence). This CDR3 contains 17 residues. V was clipped by 5 bases and J by 1 base; unmatched bases: 11. The CDR3 DNA is TGTGCCAGCAGTGGCGGGACAGGGAAGGATTATAACTATGGCTACACCTTC. Translating gives CASSGGTGKDYNYGYTF.

This clone was observed a few times. Here the CDR3 DNA reads TGTGCCAGCAGTCTCCGACAATATAGCAATCAGCCCCAGCATTTT. Translation gives CASSLRQYSNQPQHF. V gene TRBV28 combines with J gene TRBJ1-5, with D uncertain. The CDR3 length is 15 residues. Looked up from germline, CDR1 is MDHEN and CDR2 is SYDVKM. V lost 5 bases to trimming and J lost 0 bases, with 11 bases between them.

A few counts support this clone. This sequence joins TRBV16 and TRBJ2-5; D might be TRBD1 (6 bases). CDR1 and CDR2 (germline): KGHSY, FQNENV. This CDR3 spans 15 amino acids. The germline V and J ends were trimmed by 1 base and 5 bases, with 14 bases remaining between them. The CDR3 DNA sequence: TGTGCCAGCAGCCAATTGGGACAACGAGGGGAGACCCAGTACTTC. It codes for CASSQLGQRGETQYF.

This clone was counted between two and nine times. The sample contains more than one DNA sequence encoding this CDR3. V gene TRBV7-2 combines with J gene TRBJ1-1; no firm D call. CDR1 SGHTA and CDR2 FQGNSA come from the germline V gene. Trimming left V 3 bases short and J 2 bases short, with 7 bases between. CDR3 length equals 13 residues. The CDR3 nucleotides read TGTGCCAGCAGCTTTCGGGGAAACACTGAAGCTTTCTTT. Translated, it gives CASSFRGNTEAFF.

The chain carries TRBV19 and TRBJ2-7; D uncertain. Trimming left V 7 bases short and J 0 bases short, with 10 bases between. Looked up from germline, CDR1 is LNHDA and CDR2 is SQIVND (reference sequence). This CDR3 contains 13 residues. The CDR3 coding sequence is TGTGCCAGTATCACGGGTCTCTCCTACGAGCAGTACTTC. Residues: CASITGLSYEQYF.

This clone was picked up a small number of times. The chain recombines TRBV5-5 with TRBJ1-2; possibly TRBD1 for D (6 bases). V was cut by 2 bases and J by 4 bases, with 15 bases left in between. The CDR3 consists of 15 residues. Germline loops: CDR1 SGHKS, CDR2 YYEKEE (reference sequence). DNA for the CDR3: TGTGCCAGCAGCTTAATACTGACAGGCCCCTATGGCTACACCTTC. Translation: CASSLILTGPYGYTF.

This clone came up a few times. The chain is built from TRBV4-3 and TRBJ1-2; possibly TRBD1 for D (6 bases). The CDR3 length is 15 residues. In germline, CDR1 is LGHNA, CDR2 YSLEER. Trimming stripped 2 bases from V and 0 bases from J, with 10 bases between. The CDR3 DNA reads as TGCGCCAGCAGCCAACGGACAGCACCTAACTATGGCTACACCTTC. Its translation is CASSQRTAPNYGYTF.

This clone showed up just a few times. The sample carries other DNA sequences with the same CDR3. This chain joins TRBV19 and TRBJ2-1, with D possibly matching TRBD2 (6 bases). CDR1 is LNHDA and CDR2 is SQIVND in the germline V gene (reference sequence). The CDR3 has 15 residues. The V gene lost 4 bases and the J gene lost 2 bases, with 12 bases spanning the gap. The CDR3 sequence is CASSTPGLTYNEQFF. DNA of the CDR3: TGTGCCAGTAGTACCCCGGGACTCACCTACAATGAGCAGTTCTTC.

In this sample, this clone turned up a few times. The chain has TRBV5-1 and TRBJ2-5; the D gene is possibly TRBD2 (5 bases). Germline V gene lookup returns CDR1 SGHRS and CDR2 YFSETQ. V was pared by 4 bases and J by 1 base, with 14 bases between. This CDR3 contains 15 residues. The CDR3 DNA is TGCGCCAGCAGCACCCTCACGGGATTCCAAGAGACCCAGTACTTC. The encoded protein is CASSTLTGFQETQYF.

This clone was seen a handful of times. V is TRBV2 and J is TRBJ1-2, with D possibly matching TRBD1 (5 bases). The V end was cut by 0 bases, the J end by 1 base, with 9 bases between. Germline assignment: CDR1 SNHLY and CDR2 FYNNEI. This CDR3 has 15 residues. For the CDR3, the DNA is TGTGCCAGCAGTGAAGCGGGGGGGTATAACTATGGCTACACCTTC. Protein sequence: CASSEAGGYNYGYTF.

This clone was seen only a few times. The J gene is TRBJ2-7, the V gene TRBV10-3, with TRBD1 matching over 9 bases. Germline V gene sequence: CDR1 ENHRY, CDR2 SYGVKD. V was clipped by 11 bases and J by 2 bases; unmatched bases: 4. The CDR3 extends over 12 amino acids. DNA for the CDR3: TGTGCCGGAGGACAGGGGACCTACGAGCAGTACTTC. It is translated as CAGGQGTYEQYF.

The chain carries TRBV28 and TRBJ2-3; maybe TRBD2 (6 bases). The germline V and J ends were trimmed by 2 bases and 9 bases, with 9 bases remaining between them. The CDR3 runs to 12 residues. Germline CDR1 and CDR2: MDHEN and SYDVKM. The DNA of the CDR3 is TGTGCCAGCAGTTTAACCGCGGGGACGCAGTATTTT. It specifies CASSLTAGTQYF. The complete variable domain, with remaining parts taken from reference TRBV28 and TRBJ2-3, reads DVKVTQSSRYLVKRTGEKVFLECVQDMDHENMFWYRQDPGLGLRLIYFSYDVKMKEKGDIPEGYSVSREKKERFSLILESASTNQTSMYLCASSLTAGTQYFGPGTRLTVL.

The chain recombines TRBV7-8 with TRBJ1-4, with D unresolved. Germline CDR1 is SGHVS and CDR2 is FQNEAQ. The CDR3 has 15 residues. Trimming removed 6 bases from V and 7 bases from J, with 18 bases in between. This chain's CDR3 is CASSLSSPGIEKLFF. The DNA of the CDR3 is TGTGCCAGCAGTTTATCAAGTCCGGGGATTGAAAAACTGTTTTTT.

The chain recombines TRBV28 with TRBJ1-2; 9 bases align to TRBD1. With 3 bases clipped from V and 4 bases from J, the junction kept 12 bases outside the gene matches. CDR1 is MDHEN and CDR2 is SYDVKM in the germline V gene. This CDR3 contains 17 residues. For the CDR3, the DNA is TGTGCCAGCAGTTTTGTCGGACAGGGGCAGGTGGGCTATGGCTACACCTTC. Amino acid sequence: CASSFVGQGQVGYGYTF.

The sample holds a few counts of this clone. The chain is built from TRBV19 and TRBJ2-1; possible D gene TRBD2, 5 bases. The CDR3 extends over 15 amino acids. Trimming stripped 5 bases from V and 2 bases from J, with 13 bases between. CDR1 and CDR2 from the germline V gene are LNHDA and SQIVND (reference sequence). The CDR3 spells CASSSRTGTYNEQFF. CDR3 DNA: TGTGCCAGTAGTTCGCGGACGGGGACCTACAATGAGCAGTTCTTC.

This clone was found a few times. This rearrangement joins TRBV5-1 to TRBJ2-1, with 7 bases matching TRBD1. CDR1 and CDR2 (germline): SGHRS, YFSETQ. This CDR3 spans 13 amino acids. The V and J ends lost 7 bases and 3 bases, in that order; junction bases with no gene match: 4. The CDR3 region is CASSGTVYNEQFF. In nucleotides, the CDR3 is TGCGCCAGCTCCGGGACAGTCTACAATGAGCAGTTCTTC.

V is TRBV9 and J is TRBJ2-1; 11 bases line up with TRBD2. Germline values: CDR1 SGDLS, CDR2 YYNGEE. V shed 2 bases and J 4 bases; nucleotides not matched to a gene: 2. This CDR3 comprises 15 residues. This chain's CDR3 is CASSVLAGGYNEQFF. The CDR3 DNA reads as TGTGCCAGCAGCGTCCTAGCGGGGGGTTACAATGAGCAGTTCTTC.

This clone was seen a handful of times. Different DNA sequences within this sample yield the same CDR3. The chain employs TRBV19 and TRBJ1-3; D not certain. The CDR3 consists of 11 residues. CDR1 is LNHDA and CDR2 is SQIVND in the germline V gene (reference sequence). The V end was cut by 6 bases, the J end by 4 bases, with 4 bases between. DNA for the CDR3: TGTGCCAGTAGGTCGGGAAACACCATATATTTT. This encodes CASRSGNTIYF.

This clone was seen more than once but under ten times. The V gene is TRBV6-5, the J gene TRBJ2-3, with 10 bases aligning to TRBD2. CDR3 length: 15 amino acids. Trimming at V came to 5 bases and at J to 0 bases, leaving 2 bases not matched to a gene. The germline V gene has CDR1 MNHEY and CDR2 SVGAGI. This CDR3 is CASSRSGGSTDTQYF. The CDR3 bases are TGTGCCAGCAGTCGTAGCGGGGGGAGCACAGATACGCAGTATTTT.

This chain joins TRBV5-5 and TRBJ1-1, with TRBD1 matching over 9 bases. CDR1 SGHKS and CDR2 YYEKEE come from the germline V gene (reference sequence). The CDR3 contains 16 residues. V shed 3 bases and J 0 bases; nucleotides not matched to a gene: 6. CDR3 sequence reads: CASSSDRGRMNTEAFF. For the CDR3, the DNA is TGTGCCAGCAGCTCGGACAGGGGCCGTATGAACACTGAAGCTTTCTTT.